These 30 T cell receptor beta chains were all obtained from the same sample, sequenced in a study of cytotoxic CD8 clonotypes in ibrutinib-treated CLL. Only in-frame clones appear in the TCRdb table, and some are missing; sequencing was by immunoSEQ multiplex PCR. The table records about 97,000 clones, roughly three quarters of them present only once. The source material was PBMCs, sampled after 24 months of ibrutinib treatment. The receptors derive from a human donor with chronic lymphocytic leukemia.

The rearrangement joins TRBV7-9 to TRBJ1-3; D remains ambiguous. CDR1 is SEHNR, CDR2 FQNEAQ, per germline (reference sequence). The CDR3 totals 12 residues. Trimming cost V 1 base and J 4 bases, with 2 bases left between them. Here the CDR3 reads CASSLDGNTIYF. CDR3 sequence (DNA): TGTGCCAGCAGCTTAGACGGAAACACCATATATTTT. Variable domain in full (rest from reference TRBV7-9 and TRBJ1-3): DTGVSQNPRHKITKRGQNVTFRCDPISEHNRLYWYRQTLGQGPEFLTYFQNEAQLEKSRLLSDRFSAERPKGSFSTLEIQRTEQGDSAMYLCASSLDGNTIYFGEGSWLTVV.

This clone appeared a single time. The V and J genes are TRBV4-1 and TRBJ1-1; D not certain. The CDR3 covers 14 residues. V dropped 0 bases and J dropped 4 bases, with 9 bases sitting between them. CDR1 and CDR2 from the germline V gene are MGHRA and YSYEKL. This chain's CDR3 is CASSQDRGRTEAFF. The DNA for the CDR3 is TGCGCCAGCAGCCAAGATCGCGGGCGCACTGAAGCTTTCTTT.

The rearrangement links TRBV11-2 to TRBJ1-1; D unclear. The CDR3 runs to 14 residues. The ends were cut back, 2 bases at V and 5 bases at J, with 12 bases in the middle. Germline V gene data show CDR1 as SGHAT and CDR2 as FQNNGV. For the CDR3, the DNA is TGTGCCAGCAGCTTAATGGAGTCGAGTACTGAAGCTTTCTTT. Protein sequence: CASSLMESSTEAFF.

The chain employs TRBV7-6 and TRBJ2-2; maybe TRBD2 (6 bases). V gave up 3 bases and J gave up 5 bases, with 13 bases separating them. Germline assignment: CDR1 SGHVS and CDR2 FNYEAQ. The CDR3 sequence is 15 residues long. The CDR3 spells CASSFWEAQTGELFF. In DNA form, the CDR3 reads TGTGCCAGCAGCTTTTGGGAGGCCCAAACCGGGGAGCTGTTTTTT.

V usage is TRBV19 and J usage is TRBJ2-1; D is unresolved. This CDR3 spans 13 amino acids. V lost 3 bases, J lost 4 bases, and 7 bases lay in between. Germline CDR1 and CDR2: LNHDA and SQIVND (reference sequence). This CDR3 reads CASSMARYNEQFF. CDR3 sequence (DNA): TGTGCCAGTAGTATGGCAAGGTACAATGAGCAGTTCTTC.

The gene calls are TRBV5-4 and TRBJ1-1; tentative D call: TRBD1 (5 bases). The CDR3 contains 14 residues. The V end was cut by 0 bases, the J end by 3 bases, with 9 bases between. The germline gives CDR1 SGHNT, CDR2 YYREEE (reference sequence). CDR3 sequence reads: CASSLAGFDTEAFF. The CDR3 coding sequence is TGTGCCAGCAGCTTGGCAGGGTTCGACACTGAAGCTTTCTTT.

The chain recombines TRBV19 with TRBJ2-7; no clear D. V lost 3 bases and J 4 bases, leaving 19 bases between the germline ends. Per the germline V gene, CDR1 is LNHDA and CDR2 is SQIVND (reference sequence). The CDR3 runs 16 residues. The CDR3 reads CASSMRHLDRSYEQYF. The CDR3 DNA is TGTGCCAGTAGTATGCGACACCTCGATAGGTCATACGAGCAGTACTTC.

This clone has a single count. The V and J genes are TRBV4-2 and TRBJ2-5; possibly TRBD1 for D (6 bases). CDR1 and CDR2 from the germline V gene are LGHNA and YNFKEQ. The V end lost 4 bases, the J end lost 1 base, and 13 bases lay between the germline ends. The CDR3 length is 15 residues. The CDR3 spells CASSPYRAVQETQYF. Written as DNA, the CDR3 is TGTGCCAGCAGCCCTTACAGGGCTGTCCAAGAGACCCAGTACTTC.

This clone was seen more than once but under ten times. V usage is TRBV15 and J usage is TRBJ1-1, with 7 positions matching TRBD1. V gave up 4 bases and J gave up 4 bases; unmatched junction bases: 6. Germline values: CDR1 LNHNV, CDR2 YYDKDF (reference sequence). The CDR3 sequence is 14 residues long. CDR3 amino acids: CATSIAGGGTEAFF. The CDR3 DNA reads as TGTGCCACCAGCATTGCAGGGGGGGGCACTGAAGCTTTCTTT.

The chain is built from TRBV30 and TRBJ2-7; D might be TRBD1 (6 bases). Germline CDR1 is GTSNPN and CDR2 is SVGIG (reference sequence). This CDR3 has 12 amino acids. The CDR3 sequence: CGGRGNSYEQYF. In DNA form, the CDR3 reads TGTGGGGGAAGGGGGAACTCCTACGAGCAGTACTTC.

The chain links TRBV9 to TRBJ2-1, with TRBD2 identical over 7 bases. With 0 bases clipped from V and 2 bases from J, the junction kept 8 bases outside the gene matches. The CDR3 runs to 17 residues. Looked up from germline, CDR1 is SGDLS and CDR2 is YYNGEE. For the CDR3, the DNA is TGTGCCAGCAGCGTAGTTGATAGCGGGTCCCCCTACAATGAGCAGTTCTTC. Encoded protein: CASSVVDSGSPYNEQFF.

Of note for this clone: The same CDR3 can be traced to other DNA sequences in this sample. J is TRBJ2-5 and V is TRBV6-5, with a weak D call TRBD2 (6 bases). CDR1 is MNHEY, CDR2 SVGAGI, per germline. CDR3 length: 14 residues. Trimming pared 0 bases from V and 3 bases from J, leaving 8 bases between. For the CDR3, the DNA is TGTGCCAGCAGTTACTCAGGAGGGAAAGAGACCCAGTACTTC. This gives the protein CASSYSGGKETQYF.

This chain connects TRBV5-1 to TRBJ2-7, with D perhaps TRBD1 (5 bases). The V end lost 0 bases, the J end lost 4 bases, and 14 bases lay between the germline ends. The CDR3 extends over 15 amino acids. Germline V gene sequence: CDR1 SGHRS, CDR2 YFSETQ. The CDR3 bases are TGCGCCAGCAGCTTGGGGTTAGGGGCCCGATACGAGCAGTACTTC. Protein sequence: CASSLGLGARYEQYF.

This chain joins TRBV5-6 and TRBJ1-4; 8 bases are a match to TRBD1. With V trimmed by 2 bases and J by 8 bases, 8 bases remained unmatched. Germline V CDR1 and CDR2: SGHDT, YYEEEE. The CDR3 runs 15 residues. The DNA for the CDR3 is TGTGCCAGCAGCTTAACTGGGACAGGAGGAGAAAAACTGTTTTTT. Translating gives CASSLTGTGGEKLFF.

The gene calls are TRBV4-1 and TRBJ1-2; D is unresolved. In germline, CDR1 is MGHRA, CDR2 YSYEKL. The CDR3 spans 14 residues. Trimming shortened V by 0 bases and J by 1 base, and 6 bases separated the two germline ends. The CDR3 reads CASSQEAFNYGYTF. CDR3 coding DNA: TGCGCCAGCAGCCAAGAGGCGTTTAACTATGGCTACACCTTC.

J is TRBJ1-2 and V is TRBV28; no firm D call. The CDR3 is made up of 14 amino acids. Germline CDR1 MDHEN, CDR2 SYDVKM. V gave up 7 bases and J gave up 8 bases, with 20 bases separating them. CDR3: CASTLPGPSRGYTF. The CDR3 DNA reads TGTGCCAGCACCTTACCCGGCCCGAGCCGAGGCTACACCTTC.

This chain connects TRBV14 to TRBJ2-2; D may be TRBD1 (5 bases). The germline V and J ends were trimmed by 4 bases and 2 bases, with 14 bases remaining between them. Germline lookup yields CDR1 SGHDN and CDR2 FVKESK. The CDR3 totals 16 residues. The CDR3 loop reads CASSRNPQDNTGELFF. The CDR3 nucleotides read TGTGCCAGCAGCCGGAACCCACAGGACAACACCGGGGAGCTGTTTTTT.

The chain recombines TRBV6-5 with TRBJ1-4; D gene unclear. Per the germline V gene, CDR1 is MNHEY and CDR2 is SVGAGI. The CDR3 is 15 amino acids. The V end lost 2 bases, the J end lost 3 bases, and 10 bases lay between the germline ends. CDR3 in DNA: TGTGCCAGCAGTTACGGGCGGACGGCTAATGAAAAACTGTTTTTT. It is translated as CASSYGRTANEKLFF.

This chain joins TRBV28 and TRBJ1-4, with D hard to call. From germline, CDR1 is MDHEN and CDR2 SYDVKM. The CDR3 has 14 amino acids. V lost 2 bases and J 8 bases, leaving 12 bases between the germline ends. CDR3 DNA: TGTGCCAGCAGTTTACCGGGTGTAGAGGAAAAACTGTTTTTT. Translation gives CASSLPGVEEKLFF. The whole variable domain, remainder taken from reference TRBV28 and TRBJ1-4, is DVKVTQSSRYLVKRTGEKVFLECVQDMDHENMFWYRQDPGLGLRLIYFSYDVKMKEKGDIPEGYSVSREKKERFSLILESASTNQTSMYLCASSLPGVEEKLFFGSGTQLSVL.

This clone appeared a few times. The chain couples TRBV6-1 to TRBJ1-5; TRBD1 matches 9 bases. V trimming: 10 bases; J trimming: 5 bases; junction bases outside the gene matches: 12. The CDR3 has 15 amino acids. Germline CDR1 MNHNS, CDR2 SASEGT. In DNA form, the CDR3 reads TGTGCCACCTACAGGGGGCTGGGGTCGGATCAGCCCCAGCATTTT. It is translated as CATYRGLGSDQPQHF.

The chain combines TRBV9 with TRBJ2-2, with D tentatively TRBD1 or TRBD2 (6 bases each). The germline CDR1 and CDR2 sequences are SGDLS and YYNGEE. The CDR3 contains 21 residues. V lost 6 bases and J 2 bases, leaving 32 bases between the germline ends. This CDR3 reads CASTTVGGGERGYKNTGELFF. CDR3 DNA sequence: TGTGCCAGCACTACTGTGGGAGGCGGCGAAAGGGGGTATAAAAACACCGGGGAGCTGTTTTTT.

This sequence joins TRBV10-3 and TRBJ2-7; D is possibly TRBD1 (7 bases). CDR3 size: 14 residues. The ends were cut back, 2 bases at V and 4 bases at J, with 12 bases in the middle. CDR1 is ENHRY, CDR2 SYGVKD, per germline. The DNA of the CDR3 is TGTGCCATCAGTGAGAGGCAGGGGGGATACGAGCAGTACTTC. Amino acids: CAISERQGGYEQYF.

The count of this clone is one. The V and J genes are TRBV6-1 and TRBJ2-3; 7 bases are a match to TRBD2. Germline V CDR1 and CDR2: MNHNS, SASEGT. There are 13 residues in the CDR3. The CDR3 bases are TGTGCAACAGCACTAGCGCGCACAGATACGCAGTATTTT. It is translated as CATALARTDTQYF.

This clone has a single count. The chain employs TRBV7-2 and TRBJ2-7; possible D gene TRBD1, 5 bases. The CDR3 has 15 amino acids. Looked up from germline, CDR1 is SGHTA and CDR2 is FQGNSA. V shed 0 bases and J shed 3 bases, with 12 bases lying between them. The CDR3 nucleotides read TGTGCCAGCAGCTTAGCCCCTGTCCAGGGCTACGAGCAGTACTTC. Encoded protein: CASSLAPVQGYEQYF.

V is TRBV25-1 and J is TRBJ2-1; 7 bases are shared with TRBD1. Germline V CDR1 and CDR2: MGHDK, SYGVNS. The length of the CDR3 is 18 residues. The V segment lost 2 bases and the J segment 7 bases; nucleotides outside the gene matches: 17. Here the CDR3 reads CASSERSQGSRWENEQFF. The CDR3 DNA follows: TGTGCCAGCAGTGAACGTTCACAGGGGAGTAGGTGGGAAAATGAGCAGTTCTTC.

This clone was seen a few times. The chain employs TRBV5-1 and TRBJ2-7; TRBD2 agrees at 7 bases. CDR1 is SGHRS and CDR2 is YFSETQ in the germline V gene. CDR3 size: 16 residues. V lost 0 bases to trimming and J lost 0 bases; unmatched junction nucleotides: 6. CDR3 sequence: CASSLGGGSHSYEQYF. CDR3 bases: TGCGCCAGCAGCTTGGGGGGCGGGAGCCACTCCTACGAGCAGTACTTC. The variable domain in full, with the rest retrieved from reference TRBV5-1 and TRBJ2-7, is KAGVTQTPRYLIKTRGQQVTLSCSPISGHRSVSWYQQTPGQGLQFLFEYFSETQRNKGNFPGRFSGRQFSNSRSEMNVSTLELGDSALYLCASSLGGGSHSYEQYFGPGTRLTVT.

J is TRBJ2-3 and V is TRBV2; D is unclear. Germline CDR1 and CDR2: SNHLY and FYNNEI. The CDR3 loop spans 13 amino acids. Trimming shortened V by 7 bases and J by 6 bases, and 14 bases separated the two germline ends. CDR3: CASKDLRQDTQYF. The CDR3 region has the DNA TGTGCCAGCAAGGACCTAAGGCAGGATACGCAGTATTTT. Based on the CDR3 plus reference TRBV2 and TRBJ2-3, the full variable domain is EPEVTQTPSHQVTQMGQEVILRCVPISNHLYFYWYRQILGQKVEFLVSFYNNEISEKSEIFDDQFSVERPDGSNFTLKIRSTKLEDSAMYFCASKDLRQDTQYFGPGTRLTVL.

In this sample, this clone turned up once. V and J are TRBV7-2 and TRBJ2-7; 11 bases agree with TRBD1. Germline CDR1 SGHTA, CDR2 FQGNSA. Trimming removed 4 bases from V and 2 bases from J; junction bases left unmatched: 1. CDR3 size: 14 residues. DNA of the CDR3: TGTGCCAGCAGCTCGGACAGGGGGCCCTACGAGCAGTACTTC. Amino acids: CASSSDRGPYEQYF. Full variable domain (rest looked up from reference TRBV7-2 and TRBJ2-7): GAGVSQSPSNKVTEKGKDVELRCDPISGHTALYWYRQSLGQGLEFLIYFQGNSAPDKSGLPSDRFSAERTGGSVSTLTIQRTQQEDSAVYLCASSSDRGPYEQYFGPGTRLTVT.

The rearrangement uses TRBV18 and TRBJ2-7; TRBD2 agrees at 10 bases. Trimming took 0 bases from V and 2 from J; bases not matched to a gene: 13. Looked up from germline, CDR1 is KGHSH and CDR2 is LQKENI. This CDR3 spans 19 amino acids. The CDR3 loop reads CASSPPRTELAGVPYEQYF. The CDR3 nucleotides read TGTGCCAGCTCACCACCTAGGACAGAGCTAGCGGGAGTCCCCTACGAGCAGTACTTC.

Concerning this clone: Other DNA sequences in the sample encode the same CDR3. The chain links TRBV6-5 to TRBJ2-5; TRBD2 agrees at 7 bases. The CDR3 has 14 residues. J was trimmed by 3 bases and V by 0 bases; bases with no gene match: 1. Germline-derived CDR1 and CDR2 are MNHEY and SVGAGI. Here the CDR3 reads CASSYSGGKETQYF. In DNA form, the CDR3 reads TGTGCCAGCAGTTACTCGGGAGGGAAAGAGACCCAGTACTTC.